The clone carrying this TCR beta chain was observed a few times. Its target is not known. This entry is derived from a study of CD8 T cells in ankylosing spondylitis. One entry per CDR3 protein results from TCRdb running MiXCR on the 5' RACE reads. Here the sample spans about 340,000 distinct CDR3 sequences, 20% to 25% being singletons. General study findings and limits: Ankylosing spondylitis blood seemed to carry a telltale TCR beta motif made of fewer than 10 highly homologous variants. There were earlier reports of some motif variants in reactive arthritis synovial fluid and blood. Disease-linked clones bore a CD8+ phenotype and were relatively rare in peripheral blood.

The germline V gene encodes CDR1 SGHDT and CDR2 YYEEEE. Trimming took off 0 bases at V and 7 bases at J, with 13 bases between the two ends. The CDR3 sequence is 14 residues long. The receptor's source is a male donor with ankylosing spondylitis or in good health (not recorded which). V is TRBV5-6 and J is TRBJ1-2; D gene unclear. Sequencing used blood, either unsorted or a sorted T cell fraction (not recorded which). The CDR3 loop is CASSLAGISSGYTF. The CDR3 coding sequence is TGTGCCAGCAGCTTGGCCGGCATCAGTTCTGGCTACACCTTC.